This T cell receptor (beta chain) was sequenced for a study of shared clonotypes between healthy human individuals. Here immunoSEQ multiplex PCR was the method, and the copy in TCRdb shows in-frame clones only, minus some. The sample has some 980,000 clones, more than 75% seen once; the top ten hold about 1.5%. The V and J ends lost 6 bases and 1 base respectively, with 13 bases between them. Germline CDR1 and CDR2: KGHSH and LQKENI. The CDR3 runs to 16 residues. What was sequenced was memory CD4+ T cells sorted from blood. Documented subset: CD45RA-negative fraction. The TCR comes from a man younger than 35 in good health. This chain connects TRBV18 to TRBJ2-6; D is possibly TRBD1 or TRBD2 (7 bases each). The CDR3, as DNA: TGTGCCAGCTCCCCCCAGGGGGGGTCTGGGGCCAACGTCCTGACTTTC. Its protein product is CASSPQGGSGANVLTF.